The 21 T cell receptor beta chains in this list originate from one sample, sequenced in a study of blood T cell repertoires in COVID-19 (TCRdb year 2020). Library generation was performed with the immunoSEQ multiplex PCR assay. TCRdb stores this immuneACCESS table with in-frame sequences only. Part of the clones is absent; in the studies checked, under half of the shortfall reflects unresolved V genes, and no reason is known for the rest. This sample gives 250,000 to 300,000 clones in total; approximately 89% of them show up just once. The top ten clones comprise approximately 2.1% of the sample. The material sequenced was peripheral blood. Receptor source: a woman in her 30s with COVID-19, enrolled during active disease.

CDR3 nucleotide sequence: TGTGCCAGCAGTGGGGGGAGTAGCCTAGTCACAGATACGCAGTATTTT. Encoded protein: CASSGGSSLVTDTQYF. V usage is TRBV3-1 (or the pseudogene TRBV3-2) and J usage is TRBJ2-3; perhaps TRBD2 as D (6 bases). The CDR3 is made up of 16 amino acids. Deletions cut 6 bases from V and 2 bases from J, with 18 bases between. CDR1 is LGHDT and CDR2 is YNNKEL in the germline V gene (reference sequence).

In this sample, this clone turned up once. The chain joins TRBV28 to TRBJ2-1; 9 bases align to TRBD2. Germline loops: CDR1 MDHEN, CDR2 SYDVKM. V trimming: 2 bases; J trimming: 7 bases; junction bases outside the gene matches: 6. The CDR3 runs 15 residues. This CDR3 reads CASSLRTSAENEQFF. The CDR3 bases are TGTGCCAGCAGTTTAAGGACTAGCGCCGAGAATGAGCAGTTCTTC.

The chain employs TRBV27 and TRBJ1-1; D is perhaps TRBD1 (6 bases). Germline CDR1 reads MNHEY; CDR2 reads SMNVEV (reference sequence). V was cut by 5 bases and J by 1 base, with 23 bases left in between. The CDR3 consists of 18 residues. CDR3 protein: CASSRPTGTNLANTEAFF. CDR3 DNA sequence: TGTGCCAGCAGTCGCCCTACCGGGACAAATCTTGCGAACACTGAAGCTTTCTTT.

The chain carries TRBV27 and TRBJ2-2; D unresolved. Trimming cost V 3 bases and J 0 bases, with 8 bases left between them. The CDR3 is 15 amino acids. From germline, CDR1 is MNHEY and CDR2 SMNVEV (reference sequence). The CDR3 DNA follows: TGTGCCAGCAGTTTGCGACACGCGAACACCGGGGAGCTGTTTTTT. Translating it yields CASSLRHANTGELFF.

This chain joins TRBV9 and TRBJ2-7; D call uncertain. With 0 bases removed from V and 1 base from J, the gap between germline ends came to 8 bases. Germline V CDR1 and CDR2: SGDLS, YYNGEE. This CDR3 spans 14 amino acids. In nucleotides, the CDR3 is TGTGCCAGCAGCGTAGATTCAGGATCCTACGAGCAGTACTTC. This translates into CASSVDSGSYEQYF. The full variable domain, in which reference TRBV9 and TRBJ2-7 provide the parts outside the CDR3, is DSGVTQTPKHLITATGQRVTLRCSPRSGDLSVYWYQQSLDQGLQFLIQYYNGEERAKGNILERFSAQQFPDLHSELNLSSLELGDSALYFCASSVDSGSYEQYFGPGTRLTVT.

The CDR3 DNA sequence: TGTGCCAGCAGCCATAGGACAGGGGTAGGAAACACCATATATTTT. Amino acids: CASSHRTGVGNTIYF. This chain links TRBV3-1 (or the pseudogene TRBV3-2) with TRBJ1-3; 9 bases map to TRBD1. Trimming at V came to 3 bases and at J to 4 bases, leaving 4 bases not matched to a gene. Germline loops: CDR1 LGHDT, CDR2 YNNKEL (reference sequence). CDR3 size: 15 residues.

The J gene is TRBJ1-4, the V gene TRBV30; weak D call: TRBD1 (6 bases). CDR1 is GTSNPN and CDR2 is SVGIG in the germline V gene (reference sequence). This CDR3 has 14 residues. Trimming shortened V by 2 bases and J by 3 bases, and 10 bases separated the two germline ends. As DNA, the CDR3 is TGTGCCTGGAGTCGGGGGGCCGCTAATGAAAAACTGTTTTTT. It encodes CAWSRGAANEKLFF.

The V and J genes are TRBV3-1 (or the pseudogene TRBV3-2) and TRBJ1-1; maybe TRBD1 (6 bases). The CDR3 length is 15 residues. Germline lookup yields CDR1 LGHDT and CDR2 YNNKEL (reference sequence). V lost 6 bases, J lost 1 base, and 15 bases lay in between. Here the CDR3 reads CASSRPGTRNTEAFF. CDR3 DNA: TGTGCCAGCAGTCGTCCCGGGACACGGAACACTGAAGCTTTCTTT.

V and J are TRBV7-2 and TRBJ1-2, with D perhaps TRBD1 (6 bases). V gave up 2 bases and J gave up 6 bases, with 10 bases separating them. Germline V gene lookup returns CDR1 SGHTA and CDR2 FQGNSA. CDR3 size: 13 residues. Here the CDR3 DNA reads TGTGCCAGCAGCTTAAGGCAGGGGAATGGCTACACCTTC. Its translation: CASSLRQGNGYTF.

The V and J genes are TRBV6-5 and TRBJ1-2; D is perhaps TRBD1 (6 bases). There are 14 residues in the CDR3. Trimming cost V 7 bases and J 7 bases, with 19 bases left between them. The germline gives CDR1 MNHEY, CDR2 SVGAGI. Written as DNA, the CDR3 is TGTGCCAGCACCCCTAGTGGGGGGGCGGGTGGCTACACCTTC. Translating gives CASTPSGGAGGYTF.

This rearrangement joins TRBV2 to TRBJ1-1; the match to TRBD1 covers 7 bases. V shed 6 bases and J 2 bases; nucleotides not matched to a gene: 6. Germline-derived CDR1 and CDR2 are SNHLY and FYNNEI. The length of the CDR3 is 14 residues. This chain's CDR3 is CASSLDRSNTEAFF. The CDR3 DNA is TGTGCCAGCAGCTTGGACAGGAGCAACACTGAAGCTTTCTTT.

J is TRBJ2-1 and V is TRBV6-1; D might be TRBD2 (6 bases). Germline V gene sequence: CDR1 MNHNS, CDR2 SASEGT. The CDR3 spans 18 residues. The V end lost 0 bases, the J end lost 10 bases, and 25 bases lay between the germline ends. CDR3 nucleotide sequence: TGTGCCAGCAGTGAAGCGGTGGGCCGTAGGAGGGGTGCTAGCGAGCAGTTCTTC. Translating gives CASSEAVGRRRGASEQFF.

V usage is TRBV5-6 and J usage is TRBJ1-2; 9 bases are shared with TRBD1. Germline CDR1 is SGHDT and CDR2 is YYEEEE. The V and J ends lost 0 bases and 0 bases, in that order; junction bases with no gene match: 0. The CDR3 has 15 residues. CDR3 nucleotide sequence: TGTGCCAGCAGCTTGGGACAGGGGGCTAACTATGGCTACACCTTC. It yields the protein CASSLGQGANYGYTF.

The CDR3 bases are TGTGCCAGTAGTATAGAGGGCGGGACCACGAACACCGGGGAGCTGTTTTTT. Its translation is CASSIEGGTTNTGELFF. The chain uses TRBV19 and TRBJ2-2; a possible D gene is TRBD2 (6 bases). V shed 0 bases and J shed 0 bases, with 11 bases lying between them. From germline, CDR1 is LNHDA and CDR2 SQIVND (reference sequence). This CDR3 contains 17 residues.

The chain joins TRBV19 to TRBJ2-7; TRBD1 aligns across 7 bases. V was pared by 3 bases and J by 0 bases, with 2 bases of the junction left unmatched. This CDR3 is built from 14 residues. CDR1 and CDR2 from the germline V gene are LNHDA and SQIVND (reference sequence). DNA for the CDR3: TGTGCCAGTAGTATGGGACAGCTCTCCTACGAGCAGTACTTC. Protein sequence: CASSMGQLSYEQYF.

The chain recombines TRBV10-3 with TRBJ2-3; 10 bases match TRBD2. CDR3 length: 15 residues. Germline CDR1 is ENHRY and CDR2 is SYGVKD. J was trimmed by 2 bases and V by 6 bases; bases with no gene match: 5. The CDR3 region has the DNA TGTGCCATCAGCGCCGGGACTAGCGACACAGATACGCAGTATTTT. It yields the protein CAISAGTSDTDTQYF.

This rearrangement joins TRBV7-9 to TRBJ1-2; 8 nucleotides agree with TRBD1. V dropped 2 bases and J dropped 4; count of bases not matched to a gene: 6. Germline V lookup: CDR1 SEHNR, CDR2 FQNEAQ (reference sequence). CDR3 size: 15 residues. The CDR3 DNA follows: TGTGCCAGCAGCTTACTCGGACAGGGCCCCTATGGCTACACCTTC. Translation: CASSLLGQGPYGYTF.

The gene calls are TRBV28 and TRBJ1-5, with D possibly being TRBD1 (6 bases). V gave up 5 bases and J gave up 2 bases, with 19 bases separating them. This CDR3 has 17 residues. CDR1 is MDHEN and CDR2 is SYDVKM in the germline V gene. CDR3 residues: CASSLFTGNVGNQPQHF. The CDR3 DNA follows: TGTGCCAGCAGTCTCTTTACAGGGAATGTGGGCAATCAGCCCCAGCATTTT.

This rearrangement joins TRBV6-5 to TRBJ1-1; tentatively, D is TRBD1 (6 bases). The germline V gene has CDR1 MNHEY and CDR2 SVGAGI. CDR3 length: 12 amino acids. The germline V and J ends were trimmed by 6 bases and 8 bases, with 13 bases remaining between them. The chain's CDR3 is CASSYYRAEAFF. The CDR3 nucleotides are TGTGCCAGCAGCTATTACAGGGCAGAAGCTTTCTTT.

The gene calls are TRBV19 and TRBJ2-1; TRBD1 is a possible D gene (6 bases). Germline CDR1 LNHDA, CDR2 SQIVND (reference sequence). With 8 bases removed from V and 1 base from J, the gap between germline ends came to 15 bases. CDR3 length equals 15 residues. The CDR3 region is CASAQGTFSYNEQFF. The CDR3 nucleotides are TGTGCCAGTGCACAGGGAACATTTTCCTACAATGAGCAGTTCTTC.

The chain is built from TRBV7-9 and TRBJ1-3; the match to TRBD1 covers 7 bases. V was clipped by 2 bases and J by 0 bases; unmatched bases: 4. CDR1 and CDR2 from the germline V gene are SEHNR and FQNEAQ (reference sequence). This CDR3 is 16 amino acids long. CDR3 nucleotide sequence: TGTGCCAGCAGCTTACCGGGACAGACCTCTGGAAACACCATATATTTT. Protein sequence: CASSLPGQTSGNTIYF.